The clone carrying this T cell receptor beta chain was found once. In the original workflow: Estimation of nucleated cell counts was performed using reference gene primer amplification. The protocol was immunoSEQ multiplex PCR, while the TCRdb copy is restricted to in-frame clones and leaves out a portion. That table supplies the V and J calls and clone size; D and trimming were determined from the DNA. In the table there are some 510,000 clones, roughly 88% of which are singletons. The sample is drawn from a study of blood T cell repertoires in COVID-19. About the research overall: PBMCs, B-cell-depleted T cells, or T cells were the source of the cDNA or gDNA that made up the material.

Trimming took 0 bases from V and 3 from J, leaving 8 bases between them. The length of the CDR3 is 14 residues. Germline assignment: CDR1 SNHLY and CDR2 FYNNEI. This chain uses TRBV2 with TRBJ1-2; possible D gene TRBD1, 5 bases. Material for sequencing was PBMCs or T cells enriched from blood (not recorded which). The clonotype comes from a woman between 40 and 50 years old who had recovered from COVID-19. The DNA of the CDR3 is TGTGCCAGCAGTGAAGCGCAGGGCGACTATGGCTACACCTTC. It translates to CASSEAQGDYGYTF.